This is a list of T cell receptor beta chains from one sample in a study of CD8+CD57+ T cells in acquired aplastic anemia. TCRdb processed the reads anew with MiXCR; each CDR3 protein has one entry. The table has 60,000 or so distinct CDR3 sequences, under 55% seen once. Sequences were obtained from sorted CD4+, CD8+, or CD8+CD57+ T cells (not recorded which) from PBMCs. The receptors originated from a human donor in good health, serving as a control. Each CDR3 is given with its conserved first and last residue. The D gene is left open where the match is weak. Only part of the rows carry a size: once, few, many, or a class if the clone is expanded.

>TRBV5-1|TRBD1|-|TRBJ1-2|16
TGCGCCAGCAGCTTGGATGGGACAGGGGGCCTCTATGGCTACACCTTC
CASSLDGTGGLYGYTF
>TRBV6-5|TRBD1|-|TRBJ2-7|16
TGTGCCAGCAGTTACTCCGGGACAGGGGGCTTGTACGAGCAGTACTTC
CASSYSGTGGLYEQYF
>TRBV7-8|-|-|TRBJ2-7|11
TGTGCCAGCAGCCAAGACACTGATAGATACTTC
CASSQDTDRYF
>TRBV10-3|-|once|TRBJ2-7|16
TGTGCCATCAGTGAGAGGTGGGGGGACAGCTCCTACGAGCAGTACTTC
CAISERWGDSSYEQYF
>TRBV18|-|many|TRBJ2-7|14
TGTGCCAGCTCACCACCTCTCCGAAGCTACGAGCAGTACTTC
CASSPPLRSYEQYF
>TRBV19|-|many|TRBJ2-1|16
TGTGCCAGTAGTCGCCCCGGGAGTGGCTCCTACAATGAGCAGTTCTTC
CASSRPGSGSYNEQFF
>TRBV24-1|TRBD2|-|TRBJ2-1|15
TGTGCCACCAGTGATTTGAGCGGGAGGGGTAATGAGCAGTTCTTC
CATSDLSGRGNEQFF
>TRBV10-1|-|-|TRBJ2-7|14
TGCGCCAGCAGTAGGGACTCTCCGACGGACGAGCAGTACTTC
CASSRDSPTDEQYF
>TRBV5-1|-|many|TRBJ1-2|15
TGCGCCAGCAGTTCGGACGGGGGCTCTAGCTATGGCTACACCTTC
CASSSDGGSSYGYTF
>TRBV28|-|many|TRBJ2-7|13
TGTGCCAGCAGTCGCAGGGCCCTCTACGAGCAGTACTTC
CASSRRALYEQYF
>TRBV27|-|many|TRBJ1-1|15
TGTGCCAGCAGTTCAGGAGGGAATTCGGGGACTGAAGCTTTCTTT
CASSSGGNSGTEAFF
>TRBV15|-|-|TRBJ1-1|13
TGTGCCACCAGCAGAAGGATGAACACTGAAGCTTTCTTT
CATSRRMNTEAFF
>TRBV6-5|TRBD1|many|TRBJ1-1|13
TGTGCCAGCAAGACAGGGGGCCGGACTGAAGCTTTCTTT
CASKTGGRTEAFF
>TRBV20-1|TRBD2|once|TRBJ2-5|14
TGCAGTGCCCTGACTAGCGGGGTACAAGAGACCCAGTACTTC
CSALTSGVQETQYF
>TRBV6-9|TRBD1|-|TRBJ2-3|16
TGTGCCAGCAGTTCCGGACAGGCTGTGAGCACAGATACGCAGTATTTT
CASSSGQAVSTDTQYF
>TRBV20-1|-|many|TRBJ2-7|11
TGCAGTGCCCCACTCGTGAACGAGCAGTACTTC
CSAPLVNEQYF
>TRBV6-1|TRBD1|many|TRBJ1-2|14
TGTGCCAGCAGCACAGGGGATATTCTAGGTGGCTACACCTTC
CASSTGDILGGYTF
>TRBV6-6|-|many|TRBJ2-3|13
TGTGCCAGCAGATTCGACAGCACAGATACGCAGTATTTT
CASRFDSTDTQYF
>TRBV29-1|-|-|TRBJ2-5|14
TGCAGCGCGCTTTTAGACCTAGCCCAAGAGACCCAGTACTTC
CSALLDLAQETQYF
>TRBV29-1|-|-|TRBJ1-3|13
TGCAGCGGCCAAACGAGCTCTGGAAACACCATATATTTT
CSGQTSSGNTIYF
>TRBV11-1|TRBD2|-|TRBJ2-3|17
TGTGCCAGCAGCGCAAGACTAGCGGGAGGGCCTACAGATACGCAGTATTTT
CASSARLAGGPTDTQYF
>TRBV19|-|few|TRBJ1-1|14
TGTGCCAGTACCCCCAAGGTCCGGGGCACTGAAGCTTTCTTT
CASTPKVRGTEAFF
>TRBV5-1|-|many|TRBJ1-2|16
TGCGCCAGCAGCAGAGAATTGTCGGTCCGCAACTATGGCTACACCTTC
CASSRELSVRNYGYTF
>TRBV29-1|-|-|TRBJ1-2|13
TGCAGCGGGACTGAGCAGGGGAGGAATGGCTACACCTTC
CSGTEQGRNGYTF
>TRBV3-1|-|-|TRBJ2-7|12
TGTGCCAGCAGCCGCTGGGGCTACGAGCAGTACTTC
CASSRWGYEQYF
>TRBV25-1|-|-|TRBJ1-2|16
TGTGCCAGCAGTGACCCTAGGTCTGGGGGCGCCGGTGGCTACACCTTC
CASSDPRSGGAGGYTF
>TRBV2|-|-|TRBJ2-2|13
TGTGCCAGCAGGGGGACGGGCCTCAGGGAGCTGTTTTTT
CASRGTGLRELFF
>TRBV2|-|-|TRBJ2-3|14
TGTGCCAGCAGAGAGGGGTTAAGCACAGATACGCAGTATTTT
CASREGLSTDTQYF
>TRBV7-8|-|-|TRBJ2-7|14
TGTGCCAGCAGTTACCTAGCGAATACCTACGAGCAGTACTTC
CASSYLANTYEQYF
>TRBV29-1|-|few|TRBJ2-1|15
TGCAGCGTTGAAGGGGTCAAGAGATTCTACAATGAGCAGTTCTTC
CSVEGVKRFYNEQFF
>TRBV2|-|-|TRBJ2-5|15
TGTGCCAGCAGTGAAGTACGACAGCCTGGGGAGACCCAGTACTTC
CASSEVRQPGETQYF
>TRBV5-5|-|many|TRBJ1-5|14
TGTGCCAGCAGCTTTACAGCCATCAATCAGCCCCAGCATTTT
CASSFTAINQPQHF
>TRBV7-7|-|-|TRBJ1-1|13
TGTGCCAGCAGCTTAGACAGTAGCACTGAAGCTTTCTTT
CASSLDSSTEAFF